One and the same sample provided the 17 T cell receptor beta chains below, sequenced in a study of cytomegalovirus exposure and HLA in healthy donors. With 60 Vbeta and 13 Jbeta primers, the PCR was carried out. Here immunoSEQ multiplex PCR was the method, and the copy in TCRdb shows in-frame clones only, minus some. The data show some 160,000 clones, about 75% seen once. Source material: PBMCs. These receptors originate from a woman aged 25 to 39 in good health and CMV-seronegative.

The V gene is TRBV15, the J gene TRBJ1-2, with TRBD1 as a possible D gene (5 bases). Germline lookup yields CDR1 LNHNV and CDR2 YYDKDF (reference sequence). The V end lost 5 bases, the J end lost 6 bases, and 13 bases lay between the germline ends. The CDR3 covers 13 residues. CDR3 nucleotides: TGTGCCACCAGCGATCGGGACTCCCATGGCTACACCTTC. Translating gives CATSDRDSHGYTF. Based on the CDR3 plus reference TRBV15 and TRBJ1-2, the full variable domain is DAMVIQNPRYQVTQFGKPVTLSCSQTLNHNVMYWYQQKSSQAPKLLFHYYDKDFNNEADTPDNFQSRRPNTSFCFLDIRSPGLGDTAMYLCATSDRDSHGYTFGSGTRLTVV.

Worth noting for this clone: The same CDR3 is also encoded by other DNA sequences in this sample. The chain combines TRBV5-6 with TRBJ2-7; 7 positions agree with TRBD1. Germline CDR1 is SGHDT and CDR2 is YYEEEE. The CDR3 loop spans 14 amino acids. The V segment lost 0 bases and the J segment 4 bases; nucleotides outside the gene matches: 4. CDR3 bases: TGTGCCAGCAGCTTGGGACAGGGTTCGTACGAGCAGTACTTC. Translation: CASSLGQGSYEQYF.

The chain joins TRBV4-3 to TRBJ2-7; 8 bases map to TRBD1. This CDR3 has 17 amino acids. Germline-derived CDR1 and CDR2 are LGHNA and YSLEER. After removal of 0 bases from V and 2 bases from J, the junction contained 9 bases not matched to a gene. CDR3 nucleotides: TGCGCCAGCAGCCAAGATCGGATACAGGGGGTAGCCTACGAGCAGTACTTC. This encodes CASSQDRIQGVAYEQYF.

The rearrangement links TRBV25-1 to TRBJ1-3, with 10 bases aligning to TRBD1. CDR1 and CDR2 (germline): MGHDK, SYGVNS. The CDR3 is 16 amino acids. V lost 5 bases and J lost 3; bases outside the gene matches: 7. Here the CDR3 DNA reads TGTGCCAGCAGTCCCATCGGGACAGGGGTTGGAAACACCATATATTTT. Its protein product is CASSPIGTGVGNTIYF.

The chain links TRBV5-5 to TRBJ2-4; D is perhaps TRBD1 (6 bases). Germline CDR1 is SGHKS and CDR2 is YYEKEE (reference sequence). V was trimmed by 4 bases and J by 16 bases, leaving 21 bases between them. This CDR3 comprises 13 residues. CDR3 sequence reads: CASSPGPGAGEYF. The DNA for the CDR3 is TGTGCCAGCAGCCCCGGCCCCGGAGCAGGGGAATACTTC.

This clone was counted only a few times. The chain is built from TRBV7-9 and TRBJ2-7, with D perhaps TRBD2 (5 bases). With 8 bases removed from V and 0 bases from J, the gap between germline ends came to 17 bases. This CDR3 has 15 amino acids. Germline values: CDR1 SEHNR, CDR2 FQNEAQ (reference sequence). The CDR3 sequence: CASLQTGSGSYEQYF. The CDR3, as DNA: TGTGCCAGCCTTCAAACGGGATCGGGCTCCTACGAGCAGTACTTC.

This clone has more than one count but fewer than ten. The rearrangement links TRBV27 to TRBJ1-2, with 7 bases aligning to TRBD1. The CDR3 sequence is 14 residues long. The V gene's germline CDR1 is MNHEY and CDR2 SMNVEV (reference sequence). V gave up 5 bases and J gave up 1 base; unmatched junction bases: 4. The CDR3 loop reads CASSPRGRNYGYTF. Written as DNA, the CDR3 is TGTGCCAGCAGTCCTAGGGGGCGTAACTATGGCTACACCTTC.

The chain couples TRBV27 to TRBJ1-3, with D possibly matching TRBD1 (5 bases). Trimming pared 6 bases from V and 0 bases from J, leaving 12 bases between. Germline assignment: CDR1 MNHEY and CDR2 SMNVEV (reference sequence). The CDR3 length is 15 residues. CDR3 sequence reads: CASSYTGNSGNTIYF. CDR3 in DNA: TGTGCCAGCAGCTATACAGGAAACTCTGGAAACACCATATATTTT.

The chain joins TRBV11-2 to TRBJ2-3; 7 bases line up with TRBD2. This CDR3 has 15 amino acids. In germline, CDR1 is SGHAT, CDR2 FQNNGV. The J segment lost 5 bases and the V segment lost 0 bases, leaving 5 bases of the junction unmatched. The CDR3 is CASSLDLGGIDTQYF. In DNA, the CDR3 is TGTGCCAGCAGCTTAGATCTGGGGGGGATAGATACGCAGTATTTT.

For the CDR3, the DNA is TGTGCCAGCAGCTTAGGACAGTGGGCTGGAAACACCATATATTTT. Its translation is CASSLGQWAGNTIYF. The V and J genes are TRBV11-2 and TRBJ1-3; D possibly corresponds to TRBD1 (5 bases). Germline V gene sequence: CDR1 SGHAT, CDR2 FQNNGV. V lost 1 base and J 2 bases, leaving 9 bases between the germline ends. CDR3 length: 15 residues.

J is TRBJ2-7 and V is TRBV6-1; D is possibly TRBD2 (7 bases). Germline lookup yields CDR1 MNHNS and CDR2 SASEGT. Trimming left V 5 bases short and J 2 bases short, with 16 bases between. The CDR3 consists of 15 residues. The CDR3 protein is CASSTGGLLAYEQYF. CDR3 nucleotides: TGTGCCAGCAGTACGGGGGGCCTCCTTGCCTACGAGCAGTACTTC.

The genes are TRBV7-9 and TRBJ2-2; TRBD2 might be the D (6 bases). This CDR3 has 14 residues. V was shortened by 7 bases and J by 8 bases, with 17 bases between the two germline ends. Germline V CDR1 and CDR2: SEHNR, FQNEAQ (reference sequence). CDR3 region: CASTEKIAEGELFF. As DNA, the CDR3 is TGTGCCAGCACCGAAAAAATAGCGGAAGGGGAGCTGTTTTTT.

The chain joins TRBV6-1 to TRBJ2-7, with a tentative D call TRBD1 (6 bases). Germline CDR1 and CDR2: MNHNS and SASEGT. The V gene lost 2 bases and the J gene lost 5 bases, with 13 bases spanning the gap. CDR3 length: 14 amino acids. The CDR3, as DNA: TGTGCCAGCAGTGAATACAGGGTCGGCGACGAGCAGTACTTC. It yields the protein CASSEYRVGDEQYF.

The V gene is TRBV9, the J gene TRBJ2-7, with a possible D match to TRBD1 (6 bases). Per the germline V gene, CDR1 is SGDLS and CDR2 is YYNGEE. V was clipped by 7 bases and J by 2 bases, with 16 bases between them. There are 14 residues in the CDR3. The CDR3 DNA follows: TGTGCCAGCTACTTCAAGGGACAAACCTACGAGCAGTACTTC. Translating gives CASYFKGQTYEQYF.

A single count supports this clone. The chain links TRBV19 to TRBJ1-1; TRBD1 agrees at 8 bases. Germline V gene sequence: CDR1 LNHDA, CDR2 SQIVND (reference sequence). The CDR3 length is 15 residues. V lost 7 bases, J lost 5 bases, and 12 bases stayed unmatched. The CDR3 reads CASTLPRGRGTEAFF. DNA of the CDR3: TGTGCCAGTACCCTCCCCAGGGGGCGCGGGACTGAAGCTTTCTTT.

The chain is built from TRBV11-2 and TRBJ1-4; D not certain. Germline CDR1 is SGHAT and CDR2 is FQNNGV. CDR3 length: 12 residues. The germline V and J ends were trimmed by 4 bases and 7 bases, with 7 bases remaining between them. CDR3 in amino acids: CASSSRVEKLFF. The CDR3, as DNA: TGTGCCAGCAGCTCCCGGGTTGAAAAACTGTTTTTT.

The genes are TRBV25-1 and TRBJ1-2; D may be TRBD1 (5 bases). Deletions cut 4 bases from V and 10 bases from J, with 19 bases between. The CDR3 is made up of 14 amino acids. Germline values: CDR1 MGHDK, CDR2 SYGVNS. The CDR3 reads CASSGQSKFNVYTF. CDR3 bases: TGTGCCAGCAGTGGACAGTCCAAATTTAATGTCTACACCTTC.